Below are 30 T cell receptor beta chains sequenced from a single sample in a study of cytomegalovirus exposure and HLA in healthy donors. The primer mix had 60 Vbeta and 13 Jbeta primers. The assay was immunoSEQ multiplex PCR, and TCRdb's table has in-frame clones only and misses some. This table holds 160,000 or so clones, roughly 80% found once. What was sequenced was PBMCs. The receptors derive from a man in his forties or fifties in good health and CMV-seropositive.

This clone was counted once. The chain has TRBV7-8 and TRBJ1-1; 8 bases agree with TRBD1. This CDR3 comprises 16 residues. With V trimmed by 4 bases and J by 5 bases, 12 bases remained unmatched. Germline-derived CDR1 and CDR2 are SGHVS and FQNEAQ. CDR3 in DNA: TGTGCCAGCAGCTCGAGTAGGATGACAGGGGATACTGAAGCTTTCTTT. This encodes CASSSSRMTGDTEAFF.

This chain joins TRBV4-1 and TRBJ2-7; D might be TRBD1 (6 bases). Germline CDR1 and CDR2: MGHRA and YSYEKL. The CDR3 runs to 17 residues. The ends were cut back, 1 base at V and 3 bases at J, with 19 bases in the middle. The CDR3 spells CASSQGRIQGLDYEQYF. The CDR3 nucleotides are TGCGCCAGCAGCCAAGGACGCATACAGGGCTTGGACTACGAGCAGTACTTC.

The chain links TRBV28 to TRBJ2-7; D ambiguous. Trimming removed 4 bases at V and 2 bases at J, with 6 bases between. Germline assignment: CDR1 MDHEN and CDR2 SYDVKM. The CDR3 spans 12 residues. The CDR3 coding sequence is TGTGCCAGCAGTTGGGCCCCCTACGAGCAGTACTTC. Residues: CASSWAPYEQYF.

The V call is TRBV7-3, the J call TRBJ2-7; 9 positions agree with TRBD2. Looked up from germline, CDR1 is SGHTA and CDR2 is FQGTGA. The CDR3 runs 15 residues. V dropped 5 bases and J dropped 3; count of bases not matched to a gene: 8. CDR3 residues: CASSATGTSSYEQYF. In DNA, the CDR3 is TGTGCCAGCAGCGCGACCGGGACTAGCAGCTACGAGCAGTACTTC.

V and J are TRBV15 and TRBJ1-2; no clear D gene. The CDR3 consists of 13 residues. CDR1 and CDR2 from the germline V gene are LNHNV and YYDKDF (reference sequence). V lost 4 bases and J 10 bases, leaving 16 bases between the germline ends. The CDR3 nucleotides read TGTGCCACCAGCACCCTGGGAGGGAACGACTACACCTTC. It encodes CATSTLGGNDYTF.

The chain uses TRBV7-9 and TRBJ1-1; 8 bases agree with TRBD1. CDR1 SEHNR and CDR2 FQNEAQ come from the germline V gene (reference sequence). Trimming at V came to 5 bases and at J to 1 base, leaving 3 bases not matched to a gene. This CDR3 contains 14 residues. The DNA of the CDR3 is TGTGCCAGCAGCCTGGGACAGGCGAACACTGAAGCTTTCTTT. Its protein is CASSLGQANTEAFF.

J is TRBJ2-2 and V is TRBV27, with D possibly matching TRBD1 (5 bases). The CDR3 is 16 amino acids. Germline CDR1 reads MNHEY; CDR2 reads SMNVEV (reference sequence). Trimming shortened V by 7 bases and J by 3 bases, and 18 bases separated the two germline ends. The CDR3 DNA follows: TGTGCCAGCACCCCTGCAGGGCGCGGCTACACCGGGGAGCTGTTTTTT. It encodes CASTPAGRGYTGELFF.

V usage is TRBV7-9 and J usage is TRBJ1-1; 7 positions agree with TRBD1. The CDR3 sequence is 14 residues long. V shed 8 bases and J 5 bases; nucleotides not matched to a gene: 11. Per the germline V gene, CDR1 is SEHNR and CDR2 is FQNEAQ (reference sequence). CDR3 loop: CASERQGEGTEAFF. The CDR3 DNA follows: TGTGCCAGCGAACGTCAGGGGGAAGGTACTGAAGCTTTCTTT.

This clone was recorded a few times. This chain connects TRBV7-5 to TRBJ2-7; the DNA was not used to check the table's D call, TRBD1. TRBV7-5 is annotated as a pseudogene. The CDR3 sequence is 14 residues long. The CDR3 spells CARMEDSPLYEQYF. Here the CDR3 DNA reads TGTGCCAGAATGGAAGACAGCCCGTTATACGAGCAGTACTTC.

In this sample, this clone turned up a few times. The chain has TRBV28 and TRBJ1-5; D is possibly TRBD1 (5 bases). The CDR3 is 14 residues long. Trimming took 3 bases from V and 6 from J, leaving 12 bases between them. Germline CDR1 is MDHEN and CDR2 is SYDVKM. This CDR3 is CASSFVGEAQPQHF. As DNA, the CDR3 is TGTGCCAGCAGTTTCGTGGGGGAGGCTCAGCCCCAGCATTTT.

The chain is built from TRBV4-2 and TRBJ2-1; 9 bases align to TRBD2. This CDR3 spans 15 amino acids. CDR1 is LGHNA and CDR2 is YNFKEQ in the germline V gene. Unmatched junction bases numbered 2, after V lost 1 base and J lost 4 bases. CDR3 nucleotide sequence: TGTGCCAGCAGCCAAGGACTAGCGGATTACAATGAGCAGTTCTTC. It translates to CASSQGLADYNEQFF.

The J gene is TRBJ2-2, the V gene TRBV7-2; weak D call: TRBD1 (6 bases). Trimming left V 10 bases short and J 3 bases short, with 21 bases between. The germline gives CDR1 SGHTA, CDR2 FQGNSA. The CDR3 spans 16 residues. DNA for the CDR3: TGTGCCACCAAGGCAATCCCAGGGGTGGACACCGGGGAGCTGTTTTTT. This codes for CATKAIPGVDTGELFF.

The chain combines TRBV19 with TRBJ2-1; the match to TRBD2 covers 8 bases. CDR1 is LNHDA, CDR2 SQIVND, per germline (reference sequence). The CDR3 is 22 amino acids. Losses at the gene ends were 0 bases for V and 0 bases for J; bases not matched to a gene: 19. The CDR3: CASSIDPLGSGGAILSYNEQFF. The CDR3 DNA reads TGTGCCAGTAGTATAGATCCCTTGGGGAGCGGGGGAGCTATACTCTCCTACAATGAGCAGTTCTTC.

V is TRBV19 and J is TRBJ1-1, with a tentative D call TRBD1 (6 bases). CDR1 LNHDA and CDR2 SQIVND come from the germline V gene (reference sequence). The V end was cut by 3 bases, the J end by 4 bases, with 18 bases between. The CDR3 is 16 amino acids. The CDR3 here is CASSIFFGGRGTEAFF. The CDR3 coding sequence is TGTGCCAGTAGTATTTTTTTTGGGGGCAGGGGCACTGAAGCTTTCTTT.

CDR3: CASSEWTGPTEAFF. The CDR3 DNA reads as TGTGCCAGCAGTGAGTGGACAGGGCCCACTGAAGCTTTCTTT. This chain connects TRBV6-5 to TRBJ1-1; 8 bases match TRBD1. This CDR3 has 14 amino acids. Germline V gives CDR1 MNHEY, CDR2 SVGAGI. V lost 5 bases to trimming and J lost 4 bases; unmatched junction nucleotides: 6.

As regards this clone: At one boundary the junction diverges from the germline segment, which might be a read error. The CDR3 DNA sequence: TGTGCCAGCAGCCAAGAGTGGGGCGATGTCAGGATCTTT. Protein product: CASSQEWGDVRIF. The chain carries TRBV13 and TRBJ1-1; D possibly corresponds to TRBD1 (5 bases). Germline values: CDR1 PRHDT, CDR2 FYEKMQ (reference sequence). This CDR3 has 13 amino acids.

The chain joins TRBV9 to TRBJ1-2; D possibly corresponds to TRBD1 (5 bases). The CDR3 has 13 residues. Deletions cut 4 bases from V and 2 bases from J, with 9 bases between. CDR1 and CDR2 (germline): SGDLS, YYNGEE. The CDR3 DNA reads as TGTGCCAGCAGCACGACAGCGAACTATGGCTACACCTTC. This encodes CASSTTANYGYTF.

This clone has only one observation. The V call is TRBV30, the J call TRBJ1-6; perhaps TRBD1 as D (5 bases). The V gene lost 3 bases and the J gene lost 3 bases, with 12 bases spanning the gap. This CDR3 has 15 residues. The germline V gene has CDR1 GTSNPN and CDR2 SVGIG (reference sequence). As DNA, the CDR3 is TGTGCCTGGAGGAAATCGGGGGGCTATAATTCACCCCTCCACTTT. Translated: CAWRKSGGYNSPLHF. The variable domain in full, with the rest retrieved from reference TRBV30 and TRBJ1-6, is SQTIHQWPATLVQPVGSPLSLECTVEGTSNPNLYWYRQAAGRGLQLLFYSVGIGQISSEVPQNLSASRPQDRQFILSSKKLLLSDSGFYLCAWRKSGGYNSPLHFGNGTRLTVT.

The rearrangement links TRBV11-2 to TRBJ2-2, with 14 positions matching TRBD2. The V gene end was trimmed by 6 bases and the J gene end by 2 bases; junction bases not matched to a gene: 11. The length of the CDR3 is 19 residues. The germline V gene has CDR1 SGHAT and CDR2 FQNNGV. In DNA, the CDR3 is TGTGCCAGCAGTTCTCCGGGACTAGCGGGGGCCTTTAACACCGGGGAGCTGTTTTTT. It codes for CASSSPGLAGAFNTGELFF.

This chain connects TRBV5-5 to TRBJ2-1, with 9 bases fitting TRBD2. The CDR3 totals 16 residues. V was clipped by 4 bases and J by 1 base; unmatched bases: 6. The V gene's germline CDR1 is SGHKS and CDR2 YYEKEE (reference sequence). The CDR3 reads CASSNSGSYSYNEQFF. DNA for the CDR3: TGTGCCAGCAGCAATAGCGGGAGTTATTCCTACAATGAGCAGTTCTTC.

V usage is TRBV6-5 and J usage is TRBJ1-4; D unclear. Per the germline V gene, CDR1 is MNHEY and CDR2 is SVGAGI. V dropped 4 bases and J dropped 8 bases, with 11 bases sitting between them. The CDR3 contains 13 residues. The CDR3 loop reads CASSSRTAEKLFF. Written as DNA, the CDR3 is TGTGCCAGCAGTTCCCGGACTGCGGAAAAACTGTTTTTT.

The chain carries TRBV6-5 and TRBJ1-5; TRBD1 matches at 8 bases. V was clipped by 4 bases and J by 5 bases; unmatched bases: 4. Germline assignment: CDR1 MNHEY and CDR2 SVGAGI. This CDR3 is built from 14 residues. The CDR3 region has the DNA TGTGCCAGCAGTTCCGACAGGGGCCATCAGCCCCAGCATTTT. It yields the protein CASSSDRGHQPQHF.

This rearrangement joins TRBV4-2 to TRBJ2-2; 11 bases align to TRBD1. Germline-derived CDR1 and CDR2 are LGHNA and YNFKEQ. The CDR3 contains 14 residues. The junction had 2 bases not matched to a gene; V was cut back by 4 bases and J by 7 bases. The CDR3 coding sequence is TGTGCCAGCAGCCGGACAGGGGGCAACGGGGAGCTGTTTTTT. Translated: CASSRTGGNGELFF.

The genes are TRBV5-4 and TRBJ2-5; 11 nucleotides align to TRBD2. CDR3 length: 18 residues. Trimming at V came to 6 bases and at J to 5 bases, leaving 18 bases not matched to a gene. Germline values: CDR1 SGHNT, CDR2 YYREEE (reference sequence). The CDR3 DNA follows: TGTGCCAGCAATGCAAAGACGGGGACTAGCGGTTTACTGGAGACCCAGTACTTC. Translated: CASNAKTGTSGLLETQYF.

The gene calls are TRBV7-9 and TRBJ2-7; D unclear. The V and J ends lost 6 bases and 1 base respectively, with 13 bases between them. The CDR3 covers 14 residues. Germline lookup yields CDR1 SEHNR and CDR2 FQNEAQ (reference sequence). Here the CDR3 reads CASSLLQRSYEQYF. CDR3 sequence (DNA): TGTGCCAGCAGTCTTCTACAGAGATCCTACGAGCAGTACTTC.

This chain connects TRBV18 to TRBJ2-7; 8 nucleotides match TRBD2. J gave up 7 bases and V 3 bases, and 5 bases lay outside the gene matches. Germline CDR1 KGHSH, CDR2 LQKENI. The CDR3 consists of 13 residues. CDR3 nucleotide sequence: TGTGCCAGCTCACCCGCGGGGGGAGTAGAGCAGTACTTC. It codes for CASSPAGGVEQYF.

The rearrangement links TRBV19 to TRBJ2-7; 7 bases line up with TRBD2. V gave up 4 bases and J gave up 2 bases; unmatched junction bases: 8. Looked up from germline, CDR1 is LNHDA and CDR2 is SQIVND (reference sequence). The CDR3 has 15 amino acids. CDR3 nucleotide sequence: TGTGCCAGTAGTAGCGGGAGTTTAGGGGCCTACGAGCAGTACTTC. It specifies CASSSGSLGAYEQYF.

The chain uses TRBV5-1 and TRBJ1-6, with D possibly TRBD1 on 6 matching bases. V was pared by 4 bases and J by 5 bases, with 16 bases between. Germline-derived CDR1 and CDR2 are SGHRS and YFSETQ. There are 16 residues in the CDR3. CDR3 DNA: TGCGCCAGCAGCACCTGGGAACAGGGCAATAATTCACCCCTCCACTTT. Residues: CASSTWEQGNNSPLHF.

The chain carries TRBV5-5 and TRBJ2-3; D may be TRBD2 (5 bases). Trimming shortened V by 2 bases and J by 0 bases, and 13 bases separated the two germline ends. Looked up from germline, CDR1 is SGHKS and CDR2 is YYEKEE (reference sequence). The CDR3 runs to 16 residues. CDR3 DNA sequence: TGTGCCAGCAGCTTCGACTATGGCGGAAGCACAGATACGCAGTATTTT. Encoded protein: CASSFDYGGSTDTQYF.

This sequence joins TRBV5-1 and TRBJ2-3; 11 positions match TRBD2. Losses at the gene ends were 7 bases for V and 0 bases for J; bases not matched to a gene: 7. Germline V gene lookup returns CDR1 SGHRS and CDR2 YFSETQ. This CDR3 has 16 amino acids. The CDR3 sequence: CASQPGLAASTDTQYF. The CDR3 nucleotides read TGCGCCAGCCAACCGGGACTAGCGGCTAGCACAGATACGCAGTATTTT. Together with reference TRBV5-1 and TRBJ2-3, the CDR3 gives the full variable domain: KAGVTQTPRYLIKTRGQQVTLSCSPISGHRSVSWYQQTPGQGLQFLFEYFSETQRNKGNFPGRFSGRQFSNSRSEMNVSTLELGDSALYLCASQPGLAASTDTQYFGPGTRLTVL.